This T cell receptor beta chain was retrieved from a study of blood T cell repertoires in COVID-19. The authors' processing: Amplified reference gene primers provided the basis for estimating nucleated cell counts. TCRdb's table, derived via immunoSEQ multiplex PCR, lists solely in-frame clones and lacks some. V and J calls and clone size are as listed in that table; D and trimming were resolved from the DNA. The sample includes hundreds of thousands of clones, approximately 86% of them seen just once. V was clipped by 3 bases and J by 6 bases; unmatched bases: 9. Germline V CDR1 and CDR2: LNHDA, SQIVND (reference sequence). The CDR3 extends over 16 amino acids.

This clonotype was obtained from a man between 65 and 79 years old with acute or convalescent COVID-19. Sequencing input: peripheral blood. J is TRBJ2-3 and V is TRBV19; 10 nucleotides match TRBD2. CDR3 DNA sequence: TGTGCCAGTAGTATTAGGACTAGCGGTGGGTCGGATACGCAGTATTTT. This translates into CASSIRTSGGSDTQYF.